The sequence of this TCR beta chain was determined in a study of early T cells in non-severe SARS-CoV-2 infection. This CDR3 comprises 13 residues. In germline, CDR1 is DFQATT, CDR2 SNEGSKA (reference sequence). Trimming removed 2 bases from V and 5 bases from J, with 10 bases in between. By share, this clonotype ranks as medium-sized. TCRdb re-analysed the 5' RACE reads in MiXCR, keeping a single row per CDR3 protein. The sample yields about 33,000 distinct CDR3 sequences, approximately 6% seen once. This chain links TRBV20-1 with TRBJ2-1; D could derive from TRBD1 or TRBD2 (5 bases each). The sequenced sample was whole blood. This clonotype was sampled from an adult who was a healthcare worker with PCR-confirmed SARS-CoV-2 infection or an uninfected control (not recorded which). CDR3 region: CSARRDANNEQFF. CDR3 bases: TGCAGTGCTAGAAGGGACGCTAACAATGAGCAGTTCTTC.